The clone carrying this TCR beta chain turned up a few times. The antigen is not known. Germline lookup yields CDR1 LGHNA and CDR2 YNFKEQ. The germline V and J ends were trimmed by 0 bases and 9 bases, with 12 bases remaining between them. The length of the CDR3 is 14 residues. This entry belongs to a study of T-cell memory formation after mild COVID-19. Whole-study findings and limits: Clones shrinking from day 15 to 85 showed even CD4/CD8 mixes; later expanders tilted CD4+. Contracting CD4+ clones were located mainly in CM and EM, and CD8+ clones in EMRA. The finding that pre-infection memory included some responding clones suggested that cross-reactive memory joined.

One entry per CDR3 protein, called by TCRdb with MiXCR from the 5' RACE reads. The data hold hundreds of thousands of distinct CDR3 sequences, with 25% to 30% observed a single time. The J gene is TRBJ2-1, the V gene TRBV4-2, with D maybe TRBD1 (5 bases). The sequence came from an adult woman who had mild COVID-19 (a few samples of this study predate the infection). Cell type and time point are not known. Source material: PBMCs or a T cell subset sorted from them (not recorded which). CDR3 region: CASSQEGAGAEQFF. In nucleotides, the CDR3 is TGTGCCAGCAGCCAAGAAGGGGCAGGAGCTGAGCAGTTCTTC.